This TCR beta chain was sequenced in a study of control samples from healthy donors and cancer patients. Some clones are missing from TCRdb's copy, which holds only in-frame ones; the method was immunoSEQ multiplex PCR. Seen here are around 130,000 clones, 88% observed once, and the top ten hold around 3%. The V end was cut by 3 bases, the J end by 8 bases, with 12 bases between. Per the germline V gene, CDR1 is SGDLS and CDR2 is YYNGEE. The CDR3 contains 14 residues. Sequenced material: blood. The chain has TRBV9 and TRBJ1-6; D gene ambiguous. This receptor was taken from a man in his fifties or sixties in good health. CDR3 sequence reads: CASSARTRDSPLHF. The CDR3 DNA sequence: TGTGCCAGCAGCGCCCGAACCCGGGATTCACCCCTCCACTTT.